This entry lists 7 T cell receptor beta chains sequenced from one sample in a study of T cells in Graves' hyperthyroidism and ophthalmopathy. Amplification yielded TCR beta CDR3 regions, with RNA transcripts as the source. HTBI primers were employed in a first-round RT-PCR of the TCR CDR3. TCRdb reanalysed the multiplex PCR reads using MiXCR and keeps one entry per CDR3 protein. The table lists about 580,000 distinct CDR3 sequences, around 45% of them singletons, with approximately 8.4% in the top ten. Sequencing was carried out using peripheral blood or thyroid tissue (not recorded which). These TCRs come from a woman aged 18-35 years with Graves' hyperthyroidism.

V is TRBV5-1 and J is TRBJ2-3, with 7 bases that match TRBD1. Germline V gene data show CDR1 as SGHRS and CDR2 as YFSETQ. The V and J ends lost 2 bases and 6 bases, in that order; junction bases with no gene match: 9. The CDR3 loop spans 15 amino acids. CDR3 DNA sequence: TGCGCCAGCAGCTTAGCCGGGACAGTGTTGGATACGCAGTATTTT. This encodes CASSLAGTVLDTQYF.

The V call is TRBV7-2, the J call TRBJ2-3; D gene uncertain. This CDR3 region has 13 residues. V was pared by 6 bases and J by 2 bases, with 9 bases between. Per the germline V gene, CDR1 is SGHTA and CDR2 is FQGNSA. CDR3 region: CASSELYTDTQYF. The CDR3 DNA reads TGTGCCAGCAGTGAACTCTACACAGATACGCAGTATTTT.

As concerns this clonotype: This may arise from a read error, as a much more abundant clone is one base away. As DNA, the CDR3 is TGTGCCAGCAGCTTAGTCGGGACTAGCCCCCCCGGGGAGCTGGTTTTT. As protein: CASSLVGTSPPGELVF. J is TRBJ2-2 and V is TRBV7-3; 9 bases map to TRBD2. Germline CDR1 SGHTA, CDR2 FQGTGA. CDR3 size: 16 residues.

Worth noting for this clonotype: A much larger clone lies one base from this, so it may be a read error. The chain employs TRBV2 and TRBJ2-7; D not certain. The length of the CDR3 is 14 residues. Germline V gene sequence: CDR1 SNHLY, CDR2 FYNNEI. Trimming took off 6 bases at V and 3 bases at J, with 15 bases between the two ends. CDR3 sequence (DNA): TGTGCCAGCAGCTTAGGCCTAGAAATCTACGAGCAGTACTTC. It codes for CASSLGLEIYEQYF.

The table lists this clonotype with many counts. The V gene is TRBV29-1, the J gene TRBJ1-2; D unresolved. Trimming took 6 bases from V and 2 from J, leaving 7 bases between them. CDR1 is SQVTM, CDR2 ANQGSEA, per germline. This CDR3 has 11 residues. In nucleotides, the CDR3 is TGCAGCGTCAACAGAAACTATGGCTACACCTTC. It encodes CSVNRNYGYTF.

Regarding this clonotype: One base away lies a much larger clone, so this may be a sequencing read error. The DNA for the CDR3 is TGTGCCAGCAGTGGAGAAAACCTGAACGCCGGGGAGCTGTTTTTT. It translates to CASSGENLNAGELFF. The V gene is TRBV2, the J gene TRBJ2-2; D not certain. This CDR3 is 15 amino acids long. CDR1 and CDR2 from the germline V gene are SNHLY and FYNNEI.

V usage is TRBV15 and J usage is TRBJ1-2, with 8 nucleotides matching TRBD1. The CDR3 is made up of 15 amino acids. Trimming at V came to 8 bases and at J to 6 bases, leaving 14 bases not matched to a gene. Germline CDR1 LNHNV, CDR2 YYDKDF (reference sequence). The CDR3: CATDRGTGRSNGYTF. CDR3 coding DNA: TGTGCCACCGACAGGGGAACGGGGCGATCAAATGGCTACACCTTC. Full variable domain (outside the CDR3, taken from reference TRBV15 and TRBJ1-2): DAMVIQNPRYQVTQFGKPVTLSCSQTLNHNVMYWYQQKSSQAPKLLFHYYDKDFNNEADTPDNFQSRRPNTSFCFLDIRSPGLGDTAMYLCATDRGTGRSNGYTFGSGTRLTVV.